These 15 T cell receptor beta chains came from one sample sequenced in a study of blood T cell repertoires in COVID-19 (dated by TCRdb to between 2020 and 2021). Receptor amplification or capture employed the immunoSEQ multiplex PCR assay. Drawn from immuneACCESS, this table holds only the in-frame rearrangements with V and J called that TCRdb kept. Clones are partly lost; checked studies trace under half to an unresolved V gene and leave the rest unexplained. Within this sample are about 190,000 clones, with over 70% of them counted one time only. The ten biggest clones cover less than 3.5% of the sample. The sample taken for sequencing was peripheral blood. The receptors stem from a man aged 50-60 years with active or convalescent COVID-19.

The chain combines TRBV15 with TRBJ1-5, with a tentative D call TRBD1 (6 bases). Trimming removed 1 base from V and 5 bases from J, with 15 bases in between. CDR1 and CDR2 (germline): LNHNV, YYDKDF (reference sequence). The CDR3 has 16 residues. CDR3 nucleotide sequence: TGTGCCACCAGCAGAGTTGGGGGCACAGGAGATCAGCCCCAGCATTTT. This codes for CATSRVGGTGDQPQHF.

The V and J genes are TRBV5-6 and TRBJ2-5, with 11 bases that match TRBD2. The CDR3 extends over 17 amino acids. V was pared by 0 bases and J by 4 bases, with 8 bases of the junction left unmatched. Germline V CDR1 and CDR2: SGHDT, YYEEEE. The CDR3 loop is CASSLELAGVGGETQYF. DNA of the CDR3: TGTGCCAGCAGCTTGGAACTAGCGGGAGTCGGGGGAGAGACCCAGTACTTC.

This rearrangement joins TRBV3-1 (or the pseudogene TRBV3-2) to TRBJ1-1; 9 positions match TRBD1. CDR1 LGHDT and CDR2 YNNKEL come from the germline V gene (reference sequence). This CDR3 spans 18 amino acids. J lost 2 bases, V lost 1 base, and 11 bases had no gene match. The CDR3 protein is CASSQGIIPGQGNTEAFF. The CDR3, as DNA: TGTGCCAGCAGCCAAGGGATAATCCCGGGACAGGGAAACACTGAAGCTTTCTTT.

The table lists this clone with a few counts. The rearrangement uses TRBV9 and TRBJ1-6; weak D call: TRBD1 (5 bases). Germline V lookup: CDR1 SGDLS, CDR2 YYNGEE. V was shortened by 2 bases and J by 10 bases, with 16 bases between the two germline ends. This CDR3 has 15 residues. The CDR3 region is CASSVGTSSGSPLHF. The CDR3 nucleotides are TGTGCCAGCAGCGTCGGGACTTCAAGCGGGTCACCCCTCCACTTT.

In regard to this clone: One base away lies a much larger clone, so this may be a sequencing read error. The chain has TRBV4-3 and TRBJ1-2, with TRBD1 matching 8 bases. Germline CDR1 is LGHNA and CDR2 is YSLEER. This CDR3 region has 13 residues. The V and J ends lost 4 bases and 3 bases, in that order; junction bases with no gene match: 1. The CDR3 sequence: CASSPDRDYGYTF. CDR3 bases: TGCGCCAGCAGCCCGGACAGGGACTATGGCTACACCTTC.

The rearrangement links TRBV12-3 or TRBV12-4 to TRBJ2-7, with 7 nucleotides matching TRBD1. Trimming took 5 bases from V and 7 from J; bases not matched to a gene: 8. The length of the CDR3 is 13 residues. The CDR3 is CASSIHGQAEQYF. DNA for the CDR3: TGTGCCAGCAGTATACACGGACAGGCTGAGCAGTACTTC.

V and J are TRBV2 and TRBJ1-2; D perhaps matches TRBD1 (5 bases). CDR3 length equals 12 residues. Germline V lookup: CDR1 SNHLY, CDR2 FYNNEI. V lost 7 bases, J lost 4 bases, and 10 bases lay in between. In nucleotides, the CDR3 is TGTGCCAGCACCCTACAGGTCTATGGCTACACCTTC. It codes for CASTLQVYGYTF.

As concerns this clone: The junction departs from the called germline gene at one end, perhaps through a read error. The chain uses TRBV6-5 and TRBJ1-1; possible D gene TRBD1, 6 bases. This CDR3 spans 10 amino acids. Germline lookup yields CDR1 MNHEY and CDR2 SVGAGI. The CDR3 bases are TGTGTCAGCAGGGGCCCCACAGCTTTCTTT. The encoded protein is CVSRGPTAFF.

This clone was counted a few times. The rearrangement uses TRBV2 and TRBJ1-5; perhaps TRBD1 as D (6 bases). The V gene lost 3 bases and the J gene lost 2 bases, with 17 bases spanning the gap. The CDR3 runs to 17 residues. Germline V gene lookup returns CDR1 SNHLY and CDR2 FYNNEI. CDR3 protein: CASSEVYRVPGNQPQHF. As DNA, the CDR3 is TGTGCCAGCAGTGAGGTATACAGGGTCCCTGGCAATCAGCCCCAGCATTTT.

J is TRBJ1-1 and V is TRBV28; TRBD1 matches 7 bases. Losses at the gene ends were 3 bases for V and 1 base for J; bases not matched to a gene: 5. Germline assignment: CDR1 MDHEN and CDR2 SYDVKM. CDR3 length equals 15 residues. In DNA form, the CDR3 reads TGTGCCAGCAGTTTGAGGGCAGGGGGGAACACTGAAGCTTTCTTT. The encoded protein is CASSLRAGGNTEAFF.

The chain has TRBV28 and TRBJ2-5; TRBD1 agrees at 11 bases. Looked up from germline, CDR1 is MDHEN and CDR2 is SYDVKM. V shed 6 bases, J shed 5 bases, and the junction held 2 bases outside the gene matches. The length of the CDR3 is 13 residues. This CDR3 is CASRGQGEETQYF. For the CDR3, the DNA is TGTGCCAGCAGGGGACAGGGGGAGGAGACCCAGTACTTC.

About this clone: Other DNA sequences in the same sample also yield this CDR3. This chain connects TRBV5-1 to TRBJ1-2; D perhaps matches TRBD1 (5 bases). From germline, CDR1 is SGHRS and CDR2 YFSETQ. Trimming took off 0 bases at V and 2 bases at J, with 8 bases between the two ends. This CDR3 contains 14 residues. The CDR3 is CASSLDGGNYGYTF. The CDR3, as DNA: TGCGCCAGCAGCTTGGATGGGGGGAACTATGGCTACACCTTC. Based on the CDR3 plus reference TRBV5-1 and TRBJ1-2, the full variable domain is KAGVTQTPRYLIKTRGQQVTLSCSPISGHRSVSWYQQTPGQGLQFLFEYFSETQRNKGNFPGRFSGRQFSNSRSEMNVSTLELGDSALYLCASSLDGGNYGYTFGSGTRLTVV.

V is TRBV10-3 and J is TRBJ2-3; TRBD2 matches 11 bases. There are 14 residues in the CDR3. Germline CDR1 is ENHRY and CDR2 is SYGVKD. V was clipped by 9 bases and J by 6 bases; unmatched bases: 8. The CDR3 nucleotides are TGTGCCATTACTAGCGGGAGACGGGGGGATACGCAGTATTTT. Protein: CAITSGRRGDTQYF.

The sample holds one count of this clone. This chain connects TRBV6-6 to TRBJ2-7; 12 bases are a match to TRBD1. V lost 8 bases, J lost 13 bases, and 15 bases stayed unmatched. The CDR3 loop spans 14 amino acids. Per the germline V gene, CDR1 is MNHNY and CDR2 is SVGAGI (reference sequence). CDR3 amino acids: CASQEGTGGLLGYF. CDR3 sequence (DNA): TGTGCCAGCCAAGAGGGGACAGGGGGCCTCCTGGGATACTTC.

The gene calls are TRBV27 and TRBJ2-1; 9 positions match TRBD2. The CDR3 is made up of 17 amino acids. Germline V CDR1 and CDR2: MNHEY, SMNVEV (reference sequence). Germline trimming cut 5 bases from V and 7 bases from J; bases unmatched to any gene: 15. The chain's CDR3 is CASSPRLAGELRNEQFF. CDR3 coding DNA: TGTGCCAGCAGTCCTCGGTTAGCGGGAGAACTTCGGAATGAGCAGTTCTTC.